The 22 T cell receptor beta chains listed next were all sequenced from one sample in a study of cytomegalovirus exposure and HLA in healthy donors. The method was immunoSEQ multiplex PCR; TCRdb's version includes in-frame clones alone and lacks a portion of them. In the table there are about 280,000 clones, roughly 90% of which are singletons. The sample consisted of PBMCs. These receptors all stem from a woman aged 18-29 years in good health and CMV-seronegative.

V and J are TRBV28 and TRBJ1-3; perhaps TRBD1 as D (6 bases). Trimming stripped 6 bases from V and 1 base from J, with 10 bases between. The CDR3 totals 14 residues. In germline, CDR1 is MDHEN, CDR2 SYDVKM. The CDR3 region is CASSVGGSGNTIYF. The CDR3 nucleotides are TGTGCCAGCAGCGTAGGGGGTTCTGGAAACACCATATATTTT.

This chain links TRBV5-1 with TRBJ2-3; D possibly corresponds to TRBD1 (5 bases). The germline V gene has CDR1 SGHRS and CDR2 YFSETQ. The CDR3 loop spans 14 amino acids. Trimming removed 1 base from V and 3 bases from J, with 9 bases in between. The CDR3 DNA reads TGCGCCAGCAGCTTGAGGTCAGGGACAGATACGCAGTATTTT. It is translated as CASSLRSGTDTQYF.

This clone was seen only a few times. The sample contains more than one DNA sequence encoding this CDR3. The CDR3 is CASSPLTSGNNEQFF. The CDR3 DNA is TGTGCCAGCTCACCGCTAACTAGCGGGAACAATGAGCAGTTCTTC. The genes are TRBV18 and TRBJ2-1; 10 positions match TRBD2. The germline V gene encodes CDR1 KGHSH and CDR2 LQKENI. The CDR3 contains 15 residues. J lost 5 bases, V lost 3 bases, and 4 bases had no gene match.

Points on this clone: A read error may account for a junction end that differs from germline. The chain employs TRBV7-7 and TRBJ1-1; a possible D gene is TRBD1 (6 bases). There are 13 residues in the CDR3. Germline CDR1 SSHAT, CDR2 FNYEAQ (reference sequence). The CDR3 nucleotides are TGTGCTAGCAGCCGGACAGAGAACACTGAAGCTTTCTTT. It is translated as CASSRTENTEAFF.

The chain joins TRBV6-1 to TRBJ2-1; D is possibly TRBD2 (5 bases). CDR3 length: 15 amino acids. V was shortened by 1 base and J by 4 bases, with 11 bases between the two germline ends. CDR1 and CDR2 from the germline V gene are MNHNS and SASEGT. CDR3 nucleotide sequence: TGTGCCAGCAGTGAAGTCCTAGCTGGTTACAATGAGCAGTTCTTC. It encodes CASSEVLAGYNEQFF.

V usage is TRBV4-1 and J usage is TRBJ1-2; 9 nucleotides align to TRBD1. The CDR3 spans 14 residues. Per germline, CDR1 MGHRA and CDR2 YSYEKL. The ends lost 4 bases at V and 2 bases at J; junction bases unmatched: 2. The CDR3 loop reads CASSPQGANYGYTF. Here the CDR3 DNA reads TGCGCCAGCAGCCCACAGGGGGCGAACTATGGCTACACCTTC.

The chain has TRBV14 and TRBJ1-4; no reliable D call. This CDR3 spans 15 amino acids. Germline values: CDR1 SGHDN, CDR2 FVKESK. V lost 4 bases and J lost 4, with 13 bases in between. The CDR3 DNA follows: TGTGCCAGCAGCCCTGGTCAGGCGGGTAATGAAAAACTGTTTTTT. Translation: CASSPGQAGNEKLFF.

V and J are TRBV28 and TRBJ2-3; 8 bases are shared with TRBD2. Trimming took 8 bases from V and 2 from J; bases not matched to a gene: 6. CDR1 is MDHEN and CDR2 is SYDVKM in the germline V gene. The CDR3 extends over 14 amino acids. The CDR3 nucleotides read TGTGCCAGCGGTCTAGCGGGCCCCACAGATACGCAGTATTTT. Its translation is CASGLAGPTDTQYF.

The V gene is TRBV4-3, the J gene TRBJ2-1; 9 nucleotides align to TRBD2. Germline loops: CDR1 LGHNA, CDR2 YSLEER. Germline trimming cut 4 bases from V and 6 bases from J; bases unmatched to any gene: 10. The CDR3 spans 16 residues. The CDR3 sequence is CASSPYLAGALNEQFF. The CDR3 DNA sequence: TGCGCCAGCAGCCCCTACTTAGCGGGAGCCCTCAATGAGCAGTTCTTC.

This chain connects TRBV5-1 to TRBJ2-2; D possibly corresponds to TRBD1 (6 bases). Germline CDR1 SGHRS, CDR2 YFSETQ. The germline V and J ends were trimmed by 0 bases and 3 bases, with 9 bases remaining between them. CDR3 length equals 15 residues. CDR3 sequence (DNA): TGCGCCAGCAGCTTGGGACACAGGGACACCGGGGAGCTGTTTTTT. It is translated as CASSLGHRDTGELFF. The entire variable domain, with the rest obtained from reference TRBV5-1 and TRBJ2-2, is as follows: KAGVTQTPRYLIKTRGQQVTLSCSPISGHRSVSWYQQTPGQGLQFLFEYFSETQRNKGNFPGRFSGRQFSNSRSEMNVSTLELGDSALYLCASSLGHRDTGELFFGEGSRLTVL.

This clone was picked up a small number of times. The rearrangement uses TRBV6-1 and TRBJ1-6, with 8 bases matching TRBD1. The CDR3 sequence is 13 residues long. Trimming at V came to 6 bases and at J to 6 bases, leaving 1 base not matched to a gene. Germline V CDR1 and CDR2: MNHNS, SASEGT. The CDR3 sequence is CASRGQGNSPLHF. CDR3 DNA: TGTGCCAGCAGAGGACAGGGTAATTCACCCCTCCACTTT.

The chain links TRBV2 to TRBJ2-2, with 7 bases aligning to TRBD2. This CDR3 contains 15 residues. Per germline, CDR1 SNHLY and CDR2 FYNNEI. V was clipped by 4 bases and J by 5 bases; unmatched bases: 7. CDR3 DNA sequence: TGTGCCAGCAGTGTCTGGACTAGTGTTACCGGGGAGCTGTTTTTT. It yields the protein CASSVWTSVTGELFF. Combining the CDR3 with reference TRBV2 and TRBJ2-2 gives the whole variable domain EPEVTQTPSHQVTQMGQEVILRCVPISNHLYFYWYRQILGQKVEFLVSFYNNEISEKSEIFDDQFSVERPDGSNFTLKIRSTKLEDSAMYFCASSVWTSVTGELFFGEGSRLTVL.

As to this clone: Other DNA sequences from this sample encode an identical CDR3 as well. The chain is built from TRBV6-5 and TRBJ1-1, with D uncertain. The germline gives CDR1 MNHEY, CDR2 SVGAGI. The CDR3 sequence is 13 residues long. Trimming stripped 2 bases from V and 1 base from J, with 5 bases between. CDR3 residues: CASSYPGNTEAFF. The CDR3 DNA follows: TGTGCCAGCAGTTACCCAGGGAACACTGAAGCTTTCTTT.

The chain uses TRBV11-3 and TRBJ2-1; 15 nucleotides agree with TRBD2. Per the germline V gene, CDR1 is SGHNT and CDR2 is YENEEA. The V gene end was trimmed by 6 bases and the J gene end by 4 bases; junction bases not matched to a gene: 7. This CDR3 has 17 residues. This CDR3 reads CASSLGLAGGVYNEQFF. For the CDR3, the DNA is TGTGCCAGCAGTCTTGGACTAGCGGGAGGGGTATACAATGAGCAGTTCTTC.

V usage is TRBV27 and J usage is TRBJ2-2; 10 positions agree with TRBD2. The length of the CDR3 is 17 residues. V was pared by 3 bases and J by 5 bases, with 9 bases of the junction left unmatched. The V gene's germline CDR1 is MNHEY and CDR2 SMNVEV (reference sequence). The CDR3 reads CASSFVASGSWTGELFF. The CDR3 DNA sequence: TGTGCCAGCAGTTTTGTGGCTAGCGGGAGTTGGACCGGGGAGCTGTTTTTT.

V is TRBV6-5 and J is TRBJ2-1; 11 nucleotides align to TRBD2. The germline gives CDR1 MNHEY, CDR2 SVGAGI. The CDR3 has 16 amino acids. V lost 4 bases, J lost 7 bases, and 9 bases stayed unmatched. CDR3: CASSFRTSGPGNEQFF. The CDR3 nucleotides read TGTGCCAGCAGTTTTCGGACTAGCGGGCCTGGGAATGAGCAGTTCTTC.

The V and J genes are TRBV25-1 and TRBJ1-1; 7 nucleotides line up with TRBD1. This CDR3 has 12 residues. Germline assignment: CDR1 MGHDK and CDR2 SYGVNS. With 8 bases clipped from V and 1 base from J, the junction kept 1 base outside the gene matches. The CDR3 nucleotides are TGTGCCAGCGGGGACAGGAACACTGAAGCTTTCTTT. It is translated as CASGDRNTEAFF.

CDR3 residues: CASSYVAFSNQPQHF. CDR3 DNA: TGTGCCAGTAGTTATGTAGCGTTTAGCAATCAGCCCCAGCATTTT. The chain joins TRBV19 to TRBJ1-5; D unclear. CDR3 length equals 15 residues. Trimming took off 5 bases at V and 0 bases at J, with 11 bases between the two ends. The germline V gene has CDR1 LNHDA and CDR2 SQIVND (reference sequence).

There are a few counts of this clone. The gene calls are TRBV7-8 and TRBJ1-5; possible D gene TRBD1, 6 bases. Germline assignment: CDR1 SGHVS and CDR2 FQNEAQ. The V end was cut by 5 bases, the J end by 3 bases, with 8 bases between. The CDR3 covers 13 residues. The CDR3, as DNA: TGTGCCAGCAGCCACAGGGACAATCAGCCCCAGCATTTT. This encodes CASSHRDNQPQHF.

Only one count was recorded for this clone. The V and J genes are TRBV15 and TRBJ1-5; 10 nucleotides align to TRBD1. Trimming removed 10 bases from V and 3 bases from J; junction bases left unmatched: 9. Germline V lookup: CDR1 LNHNV, CDR2 YYDKDF (reference sequence). This CDR3 is 15 amino acids long. Here the CDR3 DNA reads TGTGCCATCGGGTCGGACAGGGGGTACAATCAGCCCCAGCATTTT. Translating gives CAIGSDRGYNQPQHF.

The genes are TRBV7-8 and TRBJ1-3; D ambiguous. Germline V gives CDR1 SGHVS, CDR2 FQNEAQ. Trimming cost V 5 bases and J 0 bases, with 11 bases left between them. The CDR3 spans 15 residues. CDR3 coding DNA: TGTGCCAGCAGCCCCCGCTGGAGCTCTGGAAACACCATATATTTT. It codes for CASSPRWSSGNTIYF. The variable domain in full, with the rest retrieved from reference TRBV7-8 and TRBJ1-3, is GAGVSQSPRYKVAKRGQDVALRCDPISGHVSLFWYQQALGQGPEFLTYFQNEAQLDKSGLPSDRFFAERPEGSVSTLKIQRTQQEDSAVYLCASSPRWSSGNTIYFGEGSWLTVV.

V and J are TRBV19 and TRBJ1-2; 8 bases agree with TRBD1. Looked up from germline, CDR1 is LNHDA and CDR2 is SQIVND (reference sequence). CDR3 length: 15 residues. V lost 5 bases, J lost 3 bases, and 8 bases stayed unmatched. Written as DNA, the CDR3 is TGTGCCAGTAGTCCCGTGACAGGGGCGGACTATGGCTACACCTTC. This translates into CASSPVTGADYGYTF.